This T cell receptor beta chain stems from a study of blood T cells in healthy people across ages. This CDR3 region has 15 residues. CDR1 and CDR2 from the germline V gene are SGHKS and YYEKEE (reference sequence). Trimming took off 3 bases at V and 0 bases at J, with 13 bases between the two ends. A J-beta primer mix and a sample-barcoded 5' primer were used in a second PCR of about 7 to 12 cycles. TCRdb independently ran MiXCR on the 5' RACE reads; one entry per CDR3 protein. The table shows about 1.8 million distinct CDR3 sequences, with about 49% occurring only once. This receptor was identified in a woman in her thirties or forties in good health. This chain joins TRBV5-5 and TRBJ2-7; a weak D match, TRBD1 (5 bases). The sequenced sample consisted of blood. The CDR3 sequence: CASSYTRQLSYEQYF. For the CDR3, the DNA is TGTGCCAGCAGCTACACCAGACAGCTCTCCTACGAGCAGTACTTC.